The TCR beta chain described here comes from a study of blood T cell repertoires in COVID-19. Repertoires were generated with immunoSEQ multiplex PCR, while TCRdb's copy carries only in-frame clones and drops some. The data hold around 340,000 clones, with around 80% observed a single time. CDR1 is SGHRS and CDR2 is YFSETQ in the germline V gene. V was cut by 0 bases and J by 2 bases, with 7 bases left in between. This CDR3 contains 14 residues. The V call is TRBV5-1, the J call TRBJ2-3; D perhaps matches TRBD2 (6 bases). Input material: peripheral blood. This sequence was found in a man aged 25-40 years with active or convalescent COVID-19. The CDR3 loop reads CASSLGDFTDTQYF. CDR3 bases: TGCGCCAGCAGCTTGGGGGACTTCACAGATACGCAGTATTTT.